Here is one T cell receptor beta chain with its context. The data derive from a study of blood T cell repertoires in COVID-19. In the study overall: Acute and convalescent COVID-19 specimens originated in the United States, Italy and Spain.

From germline, CDR1 is MGHRA and CDR2 YSYEKL. Trimming shortened V by 2 bases and J by 6 bases, and 14 bases separated the two germline ends. CDR3 length equals 15 residues. Libraries were prepared by immunoSEQ multiplex PCR; TCRdb keeps only in-frame clonotypes and omits some of them. The data contain over 200,000 clones, over 80% of them singletons. This chain links TRBV4-1 with TRBJ1-5; D unresolved. Sequencing was performed on PBMCs or T cells enriched from blood (not recorded which). The sequence came from a man between 18 and 35 years old with acute COVID-19. The CDR3 protein is CASSQTSGLSQPQHF. The CDR3 region has the DNA TGCGCCAGCAGCCAAACCTCGGGATTGAGTCAGCCCCAGCATTTT.